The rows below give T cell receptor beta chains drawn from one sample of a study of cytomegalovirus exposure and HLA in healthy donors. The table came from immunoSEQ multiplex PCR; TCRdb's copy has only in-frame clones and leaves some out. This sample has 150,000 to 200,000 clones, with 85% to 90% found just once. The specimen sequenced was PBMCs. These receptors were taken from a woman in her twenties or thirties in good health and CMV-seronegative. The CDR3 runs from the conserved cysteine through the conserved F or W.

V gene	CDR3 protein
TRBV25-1	CASRGTEETQYF
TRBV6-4	CASSDSKVLAGIYQPQHF
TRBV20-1	CSARPREPQHF
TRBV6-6	CASSYQGFSAGELFF
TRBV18	CASSPRTGAPYEQYF
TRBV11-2	CASSRPDSNTEAFF
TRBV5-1	CASSLVGQEYEQYF
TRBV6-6	CASEAGASTDTQYF
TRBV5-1	CASSLEGAGQPQHF
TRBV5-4	CASSLVGTGYNSPLHF
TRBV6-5	CASSPTGVANSPLHF
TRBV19	CASRFSGSSSYNEQFF
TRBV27	CATRASGVPGGFF
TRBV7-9	CASSLSSGGASKQFF
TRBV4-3	CASSQGTGASYEQYF
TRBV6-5	CASCRRASSGNTIYF
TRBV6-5	CASSRGGEQYF
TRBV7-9	CASRTRLAGAIDTQYF
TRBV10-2	CASIQGRRMNTEAFF
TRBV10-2	CASTLQGAYNEQFF
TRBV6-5	CASSRGTRSHNEQFF
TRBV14	CASSQDRGRGFEKLFF
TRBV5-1	CASSQVTSGQETQYF
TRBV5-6	CASSLGGSGGVDTQYF
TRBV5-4	CASSSAGTGGDTQYF
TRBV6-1	CASSEDRGLEQYF
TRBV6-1	CASSDREVHEQFF
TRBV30	CAWVGDGVTEAFF
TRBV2	CASRERQQGALYGYTF
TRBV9	CASSVGHLSGNTIYF
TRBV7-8	CASSPSQTGGQPQHF
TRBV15	CATSRRTHEPKETQYF
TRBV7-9	CASSLGVGGSSNQPQHF
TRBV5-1	CASSLAQSNTEAFF
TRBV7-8	CASSSAGRTSKRYTF
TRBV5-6	CASSLAGVVTEAFF
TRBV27	CASSSGTSGGASYEQYF
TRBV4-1	CASSRDRYSPLHF
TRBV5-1	CASRQGLNNEQFF
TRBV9	CASSVAPGKANEQFF
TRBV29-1	CSVEVSGGADNEQFF
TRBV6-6	CASSYEGDAYNSPLHF
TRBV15	CATSRAPGKTSGGVNEQFF
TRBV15	CATSRARQAVNQPQHF
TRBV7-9	CASSLAQGNEKLFF
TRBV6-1	CASSDPPGVAKNIQYF